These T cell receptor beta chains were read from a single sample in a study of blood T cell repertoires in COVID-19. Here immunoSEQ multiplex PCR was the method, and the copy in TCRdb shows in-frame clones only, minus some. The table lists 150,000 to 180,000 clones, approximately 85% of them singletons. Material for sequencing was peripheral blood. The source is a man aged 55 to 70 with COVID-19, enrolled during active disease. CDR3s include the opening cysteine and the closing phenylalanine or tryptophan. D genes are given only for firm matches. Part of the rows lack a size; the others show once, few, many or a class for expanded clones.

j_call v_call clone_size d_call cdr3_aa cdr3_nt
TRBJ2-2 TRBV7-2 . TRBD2 CATSTSGNTGELFF TGTGCCACCTCGACTAGCGGGAACACCGGGGAGCTGTTTTTT
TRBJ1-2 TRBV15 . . CATSRERREGYTF TGTGCCACCAGCAGAGAGAGGAGGGAAGGCTACACCTTC
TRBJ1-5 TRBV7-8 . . CASSLLRFSRESNQPQHF TGTGCCAGCAGCTTGTTAAGGTTCTCTCGGGAGAGCAATCAGCCCCAGCATTTT
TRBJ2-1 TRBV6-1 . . CASSDSGGYQGNYNEQFF TGTGCCAGCAGTGATTCGGGGGGTTACCAGGGGAACTACAATGAGCAGTTCTTC
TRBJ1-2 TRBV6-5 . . CASSNNRQNYGYTF TGTGCCAGCAGTAACAACCGACAGAACTATGGCTACACCTTC
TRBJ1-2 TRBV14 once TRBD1 CASSRQDRGGYGYTF TGTGCCAGCAGCCGACAAGACAGGGGTGGCTATGGCTACACCTTC
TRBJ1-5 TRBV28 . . CASSLLRKNQPQHF TGTGCCAGCAGTTTATTGAGGAAAAATCAGCCCCAGCATTTT
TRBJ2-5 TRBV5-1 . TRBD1 CASSVTGGQETQYF TGCGCCAGCAGCGTGACAGGGGGTCAGGAGACCCAGTACTTC
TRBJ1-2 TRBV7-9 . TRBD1 CASSPNRGLNYGYTF TGTGCCAGCAGCCCCAACAGGGGGCTCAACTATGGCTACACCTTC
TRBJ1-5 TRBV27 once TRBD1 CASSSAGGHQPQHF TGTGCCAGCAGCTCAGCAGGGGGCCATCAGCCCCAGCATTTT
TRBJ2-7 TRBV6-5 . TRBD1 CASRQQGSPYEQYF TGTGCCAGCAGACAACAGGGGTCTCCCTACGAGCAGTACTTC
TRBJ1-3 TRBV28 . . CASSLPLVNTIYF TGTGCCAGCAGTTTGCCGCTAGTGAACACCATATATTTT
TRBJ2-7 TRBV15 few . CATSRVSGLLYEQYF TGTGCCACCAGCAGAGTCTCAGGGCTTCTCTACGAGCAGTACTTC
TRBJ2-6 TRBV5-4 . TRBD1 CASSPHGTGLPGANVLTF TGTGCCAGCAGCCCCCACGGGACAGGGTTACCTGGGGCCAACGTCCTGACTTTC
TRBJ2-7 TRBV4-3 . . CASSQDSGRIYEQYF TGCGCCAGCAGCCAAGATTCAGGGAGGATCTACGAGCAGTACTTC
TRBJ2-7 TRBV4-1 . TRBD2 CASSPSSGSWYF TGCGCCAGCAGCCCTTCTAGCGGAAGCTGGTACTTC
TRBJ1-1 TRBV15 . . CATSRALQGNTEAFF TGTGCCACCAGCAGGGCCTTACAGGGAAACACTGAAGCTTTCTTT
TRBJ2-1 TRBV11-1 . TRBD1 CASSPRTGGEQFF TGTGCCAGCAGCCCCAGGACAGGGGGCGAGCAGTTCTTC
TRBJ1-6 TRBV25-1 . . CASRQEGYNSPLHF TGTGCCAGCAGACAGGAGGGTTATAATTCACCCCTCCACTTT
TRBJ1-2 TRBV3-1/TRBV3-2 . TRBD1 CASSQAGTGGRGDYGYTF TGTGCCAGCAGCCAAGCCGGGACAGGGGGCCGAGGTGACTATGGCTACACCTTC
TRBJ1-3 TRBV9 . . CASSAGAAGNTIYF TGTGCCAGCAGCGCAGGGGCAGCTGGAAACACCATATATTTT
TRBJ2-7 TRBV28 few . CASSLQGYEQYF TGTGCCAGCAGTTTACAGGGCTACGAGCAGTACTTC
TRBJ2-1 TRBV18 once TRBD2 CASSPRSGSPYNEQFF TGTGCCAGCTCACCAAGGAGCGGGAGCCCCTACAATGAGCAGTTCTTC
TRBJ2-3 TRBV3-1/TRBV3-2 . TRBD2 CASSQQIASGSTDTQYF TGTGCCAGCAGCCAACAGATAGCTAGCGGGAGCACAGATACGCAGTATTTT
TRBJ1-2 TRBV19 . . CASSRQRLYGYTF TGTGCCAGTAGTAGACAAAGGTTATATGGCTACACCTTC
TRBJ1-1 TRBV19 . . CASLALADTEAFF TGTGCCAGTCTTGCCTTGGCGGACACTGAAGCTTTCTTT
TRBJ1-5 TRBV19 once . CASSSNGGSAGQPQHF TGTGCCAGTAGTTCCAATGGGGGGTCGGCTGGGCAGCCCCAGCATTTT
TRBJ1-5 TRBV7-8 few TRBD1 CASSFSGTGGNQPQHF TGTGCCAGCAGCTTCTCCGGGACAGGGGGCAATCAGCCCCAGCATTTT
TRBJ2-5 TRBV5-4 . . CASSSQLVGETQYF TGTGCCAGCAGCTCTCAACTAGTCGGGGAGACCCAGTACTTC
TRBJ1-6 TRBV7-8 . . CASSLPALTGGSPLHF TGTGCCAGCAGCTTACCGGCGTTGACAGGAGGCTCACCCCTCCACTTT
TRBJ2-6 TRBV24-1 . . CATSDSPGAYGANVLTF TGTGCCACCAGTGATTCCCCAGGGGCCTATGGGGCCAACGTCCTGACTTTC
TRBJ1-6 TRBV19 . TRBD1 CASTRGAQVNSPLHF TGTGCCAGTACCAGGGGGGCGCAAGTTAATTCACCCCTCCACTTT
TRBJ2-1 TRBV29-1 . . CSDTTGRQFF TGCAGCGATACCACAGGGCGGCAGTTCTTC